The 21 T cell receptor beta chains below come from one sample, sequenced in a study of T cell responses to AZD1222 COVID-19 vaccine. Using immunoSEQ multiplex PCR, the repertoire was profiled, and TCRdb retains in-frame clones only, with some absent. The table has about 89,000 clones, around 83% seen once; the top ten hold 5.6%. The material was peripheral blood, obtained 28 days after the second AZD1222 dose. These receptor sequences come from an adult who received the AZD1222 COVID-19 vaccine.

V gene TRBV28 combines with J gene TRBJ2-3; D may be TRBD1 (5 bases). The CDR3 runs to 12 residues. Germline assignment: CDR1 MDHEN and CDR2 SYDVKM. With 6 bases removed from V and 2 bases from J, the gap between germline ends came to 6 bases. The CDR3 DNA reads TGTGCCAGCAGGACAGCCACAGATACGCAGTATTTT. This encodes CASRTATDTQYF.

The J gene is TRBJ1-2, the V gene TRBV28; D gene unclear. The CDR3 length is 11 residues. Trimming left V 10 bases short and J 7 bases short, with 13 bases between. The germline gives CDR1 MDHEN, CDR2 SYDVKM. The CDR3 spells CATHQRPGYTF. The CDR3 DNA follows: TGTGCCACCCATCAGCGCCCTGGCTACACCTTC.

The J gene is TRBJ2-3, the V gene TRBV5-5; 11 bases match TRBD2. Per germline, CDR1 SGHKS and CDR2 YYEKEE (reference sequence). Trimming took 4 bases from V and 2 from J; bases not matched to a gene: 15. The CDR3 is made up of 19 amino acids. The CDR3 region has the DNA TGTGCCAGCAGCCCCCGACGGGAGCCTAGCGGGAGGTTCACAGATACGCAGTATTTT. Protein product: CASSPRREPSGRFTDTQYF.

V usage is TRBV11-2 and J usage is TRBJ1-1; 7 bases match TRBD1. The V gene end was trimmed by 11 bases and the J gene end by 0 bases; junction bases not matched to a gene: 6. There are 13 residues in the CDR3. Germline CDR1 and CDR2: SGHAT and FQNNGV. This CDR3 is CASQGEVNTEAFF. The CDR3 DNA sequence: TGTGCCTCCCAGGGGGAAGTGAACACTGAAGCTTTCTTT.

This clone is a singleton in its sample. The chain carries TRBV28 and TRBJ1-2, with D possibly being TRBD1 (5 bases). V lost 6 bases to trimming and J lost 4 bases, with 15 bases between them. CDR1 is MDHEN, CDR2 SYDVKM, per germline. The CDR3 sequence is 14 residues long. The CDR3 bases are TGTGCCAGCAGGGCGCGCGGGGCTCTCTATGGCTACACCTTC. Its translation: CASRARGALYGYTF.

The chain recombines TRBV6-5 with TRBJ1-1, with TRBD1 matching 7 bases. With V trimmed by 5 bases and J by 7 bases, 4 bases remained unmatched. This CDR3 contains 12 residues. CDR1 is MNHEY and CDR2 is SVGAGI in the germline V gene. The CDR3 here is CASSPRTGEAFF. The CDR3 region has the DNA TGTGCCAGCAGTCCGAGGACAGGTGAAGCTTTCTTT.

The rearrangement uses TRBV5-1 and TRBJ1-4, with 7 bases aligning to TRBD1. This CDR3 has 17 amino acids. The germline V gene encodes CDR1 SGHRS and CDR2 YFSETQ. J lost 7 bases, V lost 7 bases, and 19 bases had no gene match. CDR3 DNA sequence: TGCGCCAGCGGACAGGAGACTCAGGAAACCCTAGGTGAAAAACTGTTTTTT. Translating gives CASGQETQETLGEKLFF. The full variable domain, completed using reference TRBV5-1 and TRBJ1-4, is KAGVTQTPRYLIKTRGQQVTLSCSPISGHRSVSWYQQTPGQGLQFLFEYFSETQRNKGNFPGRFSGRQFSNSRSEMNVSTLELGDSALYLCASGQETQETLGEKLFFGSGTQLSVL.

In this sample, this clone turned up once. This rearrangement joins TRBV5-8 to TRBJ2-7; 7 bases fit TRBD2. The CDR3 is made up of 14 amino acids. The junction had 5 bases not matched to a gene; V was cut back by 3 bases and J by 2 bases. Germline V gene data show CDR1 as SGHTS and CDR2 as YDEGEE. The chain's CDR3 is CASSWGGQAYEQYF. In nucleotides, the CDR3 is TGTGCCAGCAGCTGGGGAGGGCAGGCCTACGAGCAGTACTTC. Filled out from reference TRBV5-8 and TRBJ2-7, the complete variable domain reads EAGVTQSPTHLIKTRGQQATLRCSPISGHTSVYWYQQALGLGLQFLLWYDEGEERNRGNFPPRFSGRQFPNYSSELNVNALELEDSALYLCASSWGGQAYEQYFGPGTRLTVT.

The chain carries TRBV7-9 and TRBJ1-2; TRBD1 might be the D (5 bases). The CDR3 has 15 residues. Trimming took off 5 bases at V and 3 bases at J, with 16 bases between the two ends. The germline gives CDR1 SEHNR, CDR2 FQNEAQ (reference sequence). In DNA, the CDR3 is TGTGCCAGCAGCCCCCTCGGGACGGATTACTATGGCTACACCTTC. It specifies CASSPLGTDYYGYTF.

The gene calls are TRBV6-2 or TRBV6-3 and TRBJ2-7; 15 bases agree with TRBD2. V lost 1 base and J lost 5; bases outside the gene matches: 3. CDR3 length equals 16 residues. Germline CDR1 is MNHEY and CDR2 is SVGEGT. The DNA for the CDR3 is TGTGCCAGCAGTTACTGGGGACTAGCGGGAGGCCACGAGCAGTACTTC. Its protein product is CASSYWGLAGGHEQYF.

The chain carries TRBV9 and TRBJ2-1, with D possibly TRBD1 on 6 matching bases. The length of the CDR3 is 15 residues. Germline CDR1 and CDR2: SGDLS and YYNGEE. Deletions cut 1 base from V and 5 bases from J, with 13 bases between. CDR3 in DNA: TGTGCCAGCAGCGTAAGGCTTAGGGGGAACAATGAGCAGTTCTTC. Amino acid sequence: CASSVRLRGNNEQFF.

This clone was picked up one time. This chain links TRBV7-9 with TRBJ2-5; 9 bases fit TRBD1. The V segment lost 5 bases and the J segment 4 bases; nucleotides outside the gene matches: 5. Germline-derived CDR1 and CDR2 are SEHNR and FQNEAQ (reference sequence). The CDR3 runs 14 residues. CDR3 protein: CASSREDRGETQYF. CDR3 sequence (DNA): TGTGCCAGCAGCCGAGAGGACAGGGGAGAGACCCAGTACTTC.

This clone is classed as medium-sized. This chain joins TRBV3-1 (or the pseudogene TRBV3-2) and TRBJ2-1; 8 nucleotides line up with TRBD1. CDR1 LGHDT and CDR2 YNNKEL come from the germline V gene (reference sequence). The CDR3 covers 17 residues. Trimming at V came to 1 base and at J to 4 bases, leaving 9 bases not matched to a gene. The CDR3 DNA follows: TGTGCCAGCAGCCAAGCCCGAGGGACAGGAGAATACAATGAGCAGTTCTTC. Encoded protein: CASSQARGTGEYNEQFF.

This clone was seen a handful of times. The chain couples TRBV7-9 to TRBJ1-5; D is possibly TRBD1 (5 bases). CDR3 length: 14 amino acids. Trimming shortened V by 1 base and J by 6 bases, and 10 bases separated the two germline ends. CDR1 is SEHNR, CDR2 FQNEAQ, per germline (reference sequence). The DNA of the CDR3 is TGTGCCAGCAGCTTAGGCCTCCAGGGTCAGCCCCAGCATTTT. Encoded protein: CASSLGLQGQPQHF.

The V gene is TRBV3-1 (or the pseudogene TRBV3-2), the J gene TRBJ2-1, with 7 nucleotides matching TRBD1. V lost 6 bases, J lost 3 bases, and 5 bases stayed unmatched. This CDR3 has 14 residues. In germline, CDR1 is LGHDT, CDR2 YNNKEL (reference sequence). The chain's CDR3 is CASRQTGNYNEQFF. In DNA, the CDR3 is TGTGCCAGCAGACAGACAGGGAACTACAATGAGCAGTTCTTC.

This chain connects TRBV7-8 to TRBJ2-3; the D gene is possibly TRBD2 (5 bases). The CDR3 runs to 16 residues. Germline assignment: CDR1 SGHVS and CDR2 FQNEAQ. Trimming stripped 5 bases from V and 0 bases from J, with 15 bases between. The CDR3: CASSRRGKFSTDTQYF. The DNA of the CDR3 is TGTGCCAGCAGCCGCCGAGGGAAGTTTAGCACAGATACGCAGTATTTT.

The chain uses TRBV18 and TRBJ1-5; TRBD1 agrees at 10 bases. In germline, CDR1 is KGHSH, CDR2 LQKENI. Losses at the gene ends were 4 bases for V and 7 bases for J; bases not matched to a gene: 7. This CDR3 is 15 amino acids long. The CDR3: CASSRTGTGDQPQHF. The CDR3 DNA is TGTGCCAGCTCACGGACCGGGACAGGGGACCAGCCCCAGCATTTT.

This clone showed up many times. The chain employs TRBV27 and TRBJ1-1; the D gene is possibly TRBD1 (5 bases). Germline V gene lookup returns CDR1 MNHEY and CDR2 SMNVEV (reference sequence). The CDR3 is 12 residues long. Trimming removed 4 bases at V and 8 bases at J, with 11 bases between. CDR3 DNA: TGTGCCAGCAGTTACCGGGACCCAGAAGCTTTCTTT. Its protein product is CASSYRDPEAFF.

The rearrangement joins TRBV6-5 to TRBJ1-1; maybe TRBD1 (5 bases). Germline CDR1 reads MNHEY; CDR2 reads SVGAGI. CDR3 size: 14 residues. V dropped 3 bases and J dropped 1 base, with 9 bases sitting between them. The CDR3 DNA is TGTGCCAGCAGTTATGGGACGGCGAACACTGAAGCTTTCTTT. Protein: CASSYGTANTEAFF.

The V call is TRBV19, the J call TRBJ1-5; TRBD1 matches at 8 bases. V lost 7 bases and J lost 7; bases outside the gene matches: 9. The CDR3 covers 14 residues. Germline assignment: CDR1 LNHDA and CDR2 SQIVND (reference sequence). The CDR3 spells CASTRRQGLQPQHF. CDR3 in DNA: TGTGCCAGTACCAGGCGACAGGGGTTACAGCCCCAGCATTTT.

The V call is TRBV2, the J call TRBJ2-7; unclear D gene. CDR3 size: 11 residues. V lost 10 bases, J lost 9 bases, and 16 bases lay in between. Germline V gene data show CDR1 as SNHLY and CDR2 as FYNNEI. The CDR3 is CATNADFRQYF. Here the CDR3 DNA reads TGTGCCACTAACGCGGATTTCAGGCAGTACTTC.